A selection of T cell receptor beta chains follows, all from one sample in a study of OX40 agonist ivuxolimab in advanced cancers. This table comes from immunoSEQ multiplex PCR, and its TCRdb copy is limited to in-frame clones, with some not included. The repertoire consists of about 77,000 clones, with approximately 81% occurring once and the leading ten covering approximately 4.5%. The sample in question was CD4+ or CD8+ T cells sorted from blood, obtained in a trial of the OX40 agonist ivuxolimab. These receptors were obtained from an adult with an advanced solid tumor such as melanoma, head and neck, liver or kidney cancer. Both conserved end residues are part of each CDR3. The order of the fields is CDR3 length, clone size, D gene, J gene, V gene, CDR3 protein, CDR3 DNA. D genes are given only for firm matches. Some rows have no size entry. The others give once, few or many, or a class for an expanded clone.

18 NA TRBD2 TRBJ2-7 TRBV4-3 CASSQKAGTSGRGYEQYF TGCGCCAGCAGCCAAAAGGCGGGGACTAGCGGGAGAGGGTACGAGCAGTACTTC
13 few NA TRBJ2-5 TRBV2 CASSEEIQETQYF TGTGCCAGCAGTGAAGAGATCCAAGAGACCCAGTACTTC
15 once TRBD1 TRBJ2-2 TRBV2 CASRRQGVNTGELFF TGTGCCAGCAGGAGACAGGGGGTCAACACCGGGGAGCTGTTTTTT
15 NA NA TRBJ1-2 TRBV9 CASSEVVGAGYGYTF TGTGCCAGCAGCGAAGTGGTCGGGGCTGGCTATGGCTACACCTTC
12 NA NA TRBJ2-7 TRBV6-1 CASINRDLEQYF TGTGCCAGCATAAACAGGGATCTCGAGCAGTACTTC
15 NA NA TRBJ2-2 TRBV7-9 CASSPVRDRTGELFF TGTGCCAGCAGCCCGGTTAGGGACCGAACCGGGGAGCTGTTTTTT
13 NA NA TRBJ2-7 TRBV6-1 CASSEGGYHEQYF TGTGCCAGCAGTGAAGGGGGGTACCACGAGCAGTACTTC
16 NA NA TRBJ2-1 TRBV18 CASSPLGKDGYNEQFF TGTGCCAGCTCACCACTTGGGAAGGACGGGTACAATGAGCAGTTCTTC
14 NA NA TRBJ2-1 TRBV5-4 CASSLRQAEAEQFF TGTGCCAGCAGCTTGCGTCAAGCGGAGGCTGAGCAGTTCTTC
13 few NA TRBJ1-1 TRBV27 CASGQLRNTEAFF TGTGCCAGCGGACAGCTGAGAAACACTGAAGCTTTCTTT
16 NA NA TRBJ2-7 TRBV9 CASSVAGPESSYEQYF TGTGCCAGCAGCGTAGCTGGGCCGGAATCCTCCTACGAGCAGTACTTC
16 NA TRBD1 TRBJ2-7 TRBV27 CASSLSGQGISYEQYF TGTGCCAGCAGTTTATCCGGACAGGGAATCTCCTACGAGCAGTACTTC
15 NA NA TRBJ1-5 TRBV4-3 CASSQELVNNQPQHF TGCGCCAGCAGCCAAGAATTGGTCAACAATCAGCCCCAGCATTTT
13 NA NA TRBJ2-2 TRBV6-4 CASSGTNTGELFF TGTGCCAGCAGTGGGACGAACACCGGGGAGCTGTTTTTT
16 NA TRBD2 TRBJ2-3 TRBV9 CASSVGLAGRTDTQYF TGTGCCAGCAGCGTAGGTCTAGCGGGAAGAACAGATACGCAGTATTTT
16 few TRBD1 TRBJ1-2 TRBV5-8 CASSPGTAQLSYGYTF TGTGCCAGCAGCCCGGGGACAGCCCAACTCTCCTATGGCTACACCTTC
15 NA TRBD1 TRBJ1-3 TRBV7-2 CASSSQQGVGNTIYF TGTGCCAGCAGCTCCCAACAGGGGGTAGGAAACACCATATATTTT
14 NA NA TRBJ2-1 TRBV2 CASSELRDYNEQFF TGTGCCAGCAGTGAATTGCGGGACTACAATGAGCAGTTCTTC
14 NA NA TRBJ1-2 TRBV19 CASSIEAVNYGYTF TGTGCCAGTAGTATAGAGGCAGTTAACTATGGCTACACCTTC
15 NA TRBD1 TRBJ1-6 TRBV19 CASSIGQGFNSPLHF TGTGCCAGTAGTATCGGACAGGGGTTTAATTCACCCCTCCACTTT
15 once NA TRBJ1-6 TRBV19 CASSIFGGNNSPLHF TGTGCCAGTAGTATATTTGGGGGAAATAATTCACCCCTCCACTTT
14 few NA TRBJ1-2 TRBV19 CASSIPGGIYGYTF TGTGCCAGTAGTATTCCCGGGGGGATCTATGGCTACACCTTC
14 NA NA TRBJ1-3 TRBV6-5 CASSLLGLGNTIYF TGTGCCAGCAGTTTGTTGGGGCTTGGAAACACCATATATTTT
13 NA TRBD1 TRBJ1-1 TRBV29-1 CSGMGQPNTEAFF TGCAGCGGGATGGGACAGCCGAACACTGAAGCTTTCTTT
15 NA NA TRBJ1-2 TRBV19 CASSPQVDINYGYTF TGTGCCAGTAGTCCCCAAGTCGACATCAACTATGGCTACACCTTC
14 NA NA TRBJ2-3 TRBV7-9 CASSLQGDTDTQYF TGTGCCAGCAGCTTACAGGGCGACACAGATACGCAGTATTTT
13 NA NA TRBJ1-5 TRBV6-6 CASSFMSNQPQHF TGTGCCAGCAGTTTTATGAGCAATCAGCCCCAGCATTTT
15 NA NA TRBJ2-3 TRBV10-3 CAISELARSTDTQYF TGTGCCATCAGTGAATTAGCGCGGAGCACAGATACGCAGTATTTT
14 NA TRBD1 TRBJ1-2 TRBV14 CASSRTGRWDGYTF TGTGCCAGCAGTCGGACAGGGCGGTGGGATGGCTACACCTTC
17 NA TRBD1 TRBJ2-7 TRBV9 CASSAHALTDRAYEQYF TGTGCCAGCAGCGCCCACGCCCTTACGGACAGGGCCTACGAGCAGTACTTC
17 NA TRBD2 TRBJ2-5 TRBV5-1 CASRLLLAGGLGETQYF TGCGCCAGCAGGCTCCTTCTAGCGGGGGGGCTAGGAGAGACCCAGTACTTC
19 NA NA TRBJ2-2 TRBV6-1 CASSEAPPLADTNTGELFF TGTGCCAGCAGTGAAGCCCCGCCACTAGCCGATACGAACACCGGGGAGCTGTTTTTT
15 NA TRBD2 TRBJ2-7 TRBV7-9 CASSKIAGAHSEQYF TGTGCCAGCAGCAAAATAGCGGGAGCCCACTCCGAGCAGTACTTC
13 once NA TRBJ1-2 TRBV6-1 CASSRTDLSGYTF TGTGCCAGCAGTCGGACAGATTTGTCTGGCTACACCTTC
15 NA NA TRBJ2-3 TRBV14 CASSQGGGSTDTQYF TGTGCCAGCAGCCAGGGGGGCGGAAGCACAGATACGCAGTATTTT
14 NA NA TRBJ2-3 TRBV19 CASSPARWADTQYF TGTGCCAGTAGTCCCGCCCGGTGGGCAGATACGCAGTATTTT
11 NA NA TRBJ2-1 TRBV29-1 CSAGLLNEQFF TGCAGCGCGGGGCTCCTCAATGAGCAGTTCTTC
14 NA NA TRBJ2-1 TRBV7-2 CASSFISSYNEQFF TGTGCCAGCAGCTTCATAAGCTCCTACAATGAGCAGTTCTTC
16 NA NA TRBJ2-7 TRBV30 CAWSVLRGRVKNEQYF TGTGCCTGGAGTGTACTCAGGGGCAGGGTAAAAAACGAGCAGTACTTC
15 NA NA TRBJ2-7 TRBV11-2 CASSARAGVAYEQYF TGTGCCAGCAGCGCCAGGGCAGGGGTCGCCTACGAGCAGTACTTC
16 NA NA TRBJ2-7 TRBV2 CASSEGGDLTTYEQYF TGTGCCAGCAGTGAAGGGGGGGACTTGACAACCTACGAGCAGTACTTC
13 medium-sized TRBD1 TRBJ1-2 TRBV7-9 CASSSTGYDGYTF TGTGCCAGCAGCTCGACAGGGTATGATGGCTACACCTTC
16 NA TRBD1 TRBJ2-5 TRBV5-8 CASSFPRGHPQETQYF TGTGCCAGCAGCTTTCCCAGGGGGCATCCGCAAGAGACCCAGTACTTC
12 NA NA TRBJ1-6 TRBV7-9 CASSLSGSPLHF TGTGCCAGCAGCTTATCAGGATCACCCCTCCACTTT
16 NA TRBD2 TRBJ2-3 TRBV9 CASSVAVAGGTDTQYF TGTGCCAGCAGCGTAGCCGTTGCGGGGGGGACAGATACGCAGTATTTT
14 NA TRBD1 TRBJ2-2 TRBV5-1 CASSGTGNTGELFF TGCGCCAGCAGCGGGACAGGTAACACCGGGGAGCTGTTTTTT
16 few NA TRBJ1-6 TRBV13 CASSVTGSSYNSPLHF TGTGCCAGCAGCGTTACAGGGAGCTCCTATAATTCACCCCTCCACTTT
17 NA TRBD2 TRBJ2-1 TRBV4-1 CASSNQKAGGRGNEQFF TGCGCCAGCAGTAATCAGAAGGCCGGCGGGAGGGGCAATGAGCAGTTCTTC
16 NA NA TRBJ1-3 TRBV4-1 CASSQAPPFSGNTIYF TGCGCCAGCAGCCAAGCGCCTCCATTCTCTGGAAACACCATATATTTT